These T cell receptor beta chains were read from a single sample in a study of regulatory T cells in long-lasting Graves disease. In TCRdb, the multiplex PCR reads were re-called with MiXCR into one record per CDR3 protein. The sample lists around 360,000 distinct CDR3 sequences, around 15% occurring once. In addition, the sample was reused for a study of T cells in Graves' hyperthyroidism and ophthalmopathy.

The sample in question was peripheral blood mononuclear cells (PBMCs), obtained at new diagnosis, from a patient treated with antithyroid drugs. Source of these receptors: a woman aged 18-29 years with Graves disease. The CDR3 runs from the conserved cysteine through the conserved F or W. D genes are given only for firm matches. Clone size is not always given. Where it is, it says once, few, many or a class for expanded clones.

TRBV5-1,-,-,TRBJ1-3,14,CASAGQSSGNTIYF,TGCGCCAGCGCGGGACAAAGCTCTGGAAACACCATATATTTT
TRBV2,many,TRBD2,TRBJ2-3,16,CASRESSGGPRDTQYF,TGTGCCAGCAGAGAAAGTAGCGGGGGCCCGAGAGATACGCAGTATTTT
TRBV13,many,TRBD2,TRBJ2-5,16,CASSFTSGESGETQYF,TGTGCCAGCAGCTTCACTAGCGGGGAAAGTGGGGAGACCCAGTACTTC
TRBV6-5,many,-,TRBJ2-7,14,CASRYRDTGYEQYF,TGTGCCAGCAGGTACCGGGACACTGGGTACGAGCAGTACTTC
TRBV7-8,few,-,TRBJ2-7,10,CASGWDEQYF,TGTGCCAGCGGATGGGACGAGCAGTACTTC
TRBV7-8,-,-,TRBJ2-7,17,CASSPIGGGGLSYEQYF,TGTGCCAGCAGCCCAATAGGGGGGGGGGGATTATCCTACGAGCAGTACTTC
TRBV6-2/TRBV6-3,many,-,TRBJ1-5,13,CASSIQGNQPQHF,TGTGCCAGCAGCATTCAGGGGAATCAGCCCCAGCATTTT
TRBV4-1,-,-,TRBJ2-5,16,CASSVHGTTLQETQYF,TGCGCCAGCAGCGTGCACGGGACAACCCTCCAAGAGACCCAGTACTTC
TRBV7-8,few,TRBD2,TRBJ2-1,18,CASSRGLAGTPNRDEQFF,TGTGCCAGCAGCCGAGGACTAGCGGGGACACCCAACCGGGATGAGCAGTTCTTC
TRBV7-6,few,-,TRBJ2-2,14,CASSLDWGSGELFF,TGTGCCAGCAGCTTAGATTGGGGATCCGGGGAGCTGTTTTTT
TRBV2,once,TRBD1,TRBJ2-1,16,CASRGVIGQGGNEQFF,TGTGCCAGCAGGGGTGTTATCGGACAGGGAGGAAATGAGCAGTTCTTC
TRBV24-1,many,-,TRBJ1-1,17,CATSVLIRDPQNTEAFF,TGTGCCACCAGTGTTCTAATCCGGGACCCTCAGAACACTGAAGCTTTCTTT
TRBV29-1,many,-,TRBJ2-5,14,CSVEDSATPETQYF,TGCAGCGTTGAAGATAGTGCGACCCCAGAGACCCAGTACTTC
TRBV29-1,-,-,TRBJ1-4,14,CSAAGDGPGEKLFF,TGCAGCGCGGCGGGGGACGGCCCCGGGGAAAAACTGTTTTTT
TRBV14,few,TRBD2,TRBJ2-3,17,CASSQDLRLAGTDTQYF,TGTGCCAGCAGCCAAGATTTGCGACTAGCGGGAACAGATACGCAGTATTTT
TRBV6-2/TRBV6-3,few,-,TRBJ1-1,14,CASSYDRGRDEAFF,TGTGCCAGCAGTTACGATAGGGGCAGGGATGAAGCTTTCTTT
TRBV28,-,-,TRBJ1-2,13,CASNLGQKYGYTF,TGTGCCAGCAATTTGGGGCAGAAGTATGGCTACACCTTC
TRBV5-5,many,TRBD2,TRBJ2-5,15,CASSSSGRGQETQYF,TGTGCCAGCAGCTCAAGCGGGAGAGGTCAAGAGACCCAGTACTTC
TRBV6-1,many,-,TRBJ2-7,14,CASTQQFGDYEQYF,TGTGCCAGCACCCAGCAGTTCGGTGACTACGAGCAGTACTTC
TRBV6-2/TRBV6-3,few,-,TRBJ2-1,13,CASSEVAGPQQFF,TGTGCCAGCAGTGAAGTGGCTGGCCCCCAGCAGTTCTTC
TRBV2,-,-,TRBJ2-1,17,CASSRGGRGLTYNEQFF,TGTGCCAGCAGCCGCGGAGGGAGGGGGTTGACCTACAATGAGCAGTTCTTC
TRBV27,many,TRBD2,TRBJ2-2,15,CASSPSGDYTGELFF,TGTGCCAGCAGTCCCAGCGGGGACTACACCGGGGAGCTGTTTTTT
TRBV20-1,few,TRBD1,TRBJ1-4,15,CSAPAGGWIDEKLFF,TGCAGTGCCCCGGCAGGGGGGTGGATAGACGAAAAACTGTTTTTT
TRBV4-1,-,-,TRBJ1-1,13,CASSLGMGRKAFF,TGCGCCAGCAGCCTGGGGATGGGGAGGAAAGCTTTCTTT
TRBV9,-,-,TRBJ2-2,12,CASSVDPGELFF,TGTGCCAGCAGCGTAGACCCCGGGGAGCTGTTTTTT
TRBV7-2,many,TRBD2,TRBJ2-7,14,CASSFGGRAQEQYF,TGTGCCAGCAGCTTTGGCGGGAGGGCGCAAGAGCAGTACTTC
TRBV20-1,many,TRBD2,TRBJ2-1,16,CSAPDPLAGVANEQFF,TGCAGTGCACCCGACCCCCTAGCGGGAGTTGCCAATGAGCAGTTCTTC
TRBV30,-,TRBD1,TRBJ1-2,14,CAWKKQGALYGYTF,TGTGCCTGGAAAAAACAGGGGGCGCTCTATGGCTACACCTTC
TRBV18,-,TRBD1,TRBJ2-7,15,CASSPGQGANNEQYF,TGTGCCAGCTCACCGGGACAGGGGGCAAACAACGAGCAGTACTTC
TRBV7-9,-,TRBD1,TRBJ2-7,13,CASSPGQGKEQYF,TGTGCCAGCAGCCCCGGACAGGGGAAAGAGCAGTACTTC
TRBV11-3,many,TRBD2,TRBJ2-7,15,CASSLSSGETYEQYF,TGTGCCAGCAGCTTAAGTAGCGGGGAAACCTACGAGCAGTACTTC
TRBV3-1,many,TRBD2,TRBJ2-1,16,CASSPTGTSGYNEQFF,TGTGCCAGCAGCCCAACTGGGACTAGCGGTTACAATGAGCAGTTCTTC
TRBV2,few,-,TRBJ2-7,15,CASSPAEGILREQYF,TGTGCCAGCAGCCCCGCCGAAGGAATACTACGAGAGCAGTACTTC
TRBV20-1,many,-,TRBJ2-7,12,CSASRRNDVQYF,TGCAGTGCTAGTCGCAGAAATGACGTCCAGTACTTC
TRBV7-9,many,TRBD1,TRBJ2-5,15,CASSAGQGSGETQYF,TGTGCCAGCAGCGCGGGACAGGGTTCGGGGGAGACCCAGTACTTC
TRBV28,many,-,TRBJ2-7,13,CAGRDKSSYEQYF,TGTGCCGGGAGGGACAAGAGCTCCTACGAGCAGTACTTC
TRBV12-5,many,TRBD1,TRBJ2-1,14,CASVSGQGAHEQFF,TGTGCTAGTGTCTCAGGACAGGGTGCCCATGAGCAGTTCTTC
TRBV7-9,few,-,TRBJ1-2,15,CASSSRFGARDGYTF,TGTGCCAGCAGCTCCAGATTCGGGGCGCGGGATGGCTACACCTTC
TRBV14,-,-,TRBJ1-4,14,CASNPTGFNEKLFF,TGTGCCAGCAACCCAACAGGGTTTAATGAAAAACTGTTTTTT
TRBV20-1,few,-,TRBJ1-3,14,CSARDAQGVNTIYF,TGCAGTGCTAGAGATGCCCAGGGCGTGAACACCATATATTTT
TRBV4-1,-,-,TRBJ2-7,14,CASSQELSSYEQYF,TGCGCCAGCAGCCAAGAGTTGAGCTCCTACGAGCAGTACTTC